The 20 T cell receptor beta chains listed next were all sequenced from one sample in a study of blood T cells in healthy people across ages. Using a J-beta primer mix together with a sample-barcoded 5' primer, a second PCR was run for roughly 7 to 12 cycles. TCRdb recomputed calls from the 5' RACE reads with MiXCR, one row per CDR3 protein. The table has 1.5 million to 2 million distinct CDR3 sequences, about 28% seen once. The sequenced sample consisted of blood. These receptors came from a woman in her 30s in good health.

The chain is built from TRBV29-1 and TRBJ1-2, with 8 bases lining up with TRBD1. The V gene's germline CDR1 is SQVTM and CDR2 ANQGSEA. CDR3 length equals 13 residues. Germline trimming cut 7 bases from V and 8 bases from J; bases unmatched to any gene: 12. CDR3: CSALGQEIGGYTF. CDR3 DNA: TGCAGCGCATTGGGACAGGAAATCGGCGGCTACACCTTC.

This clonotype was seen only a few times. This chain uses TRBV6-5 with TRBJ2-1; 7 bases are a match to TRBD2. The CDR3 has 11 residues. Trimming removed 5 bases from V and 15 bases from J; junction bases left unmatched: 7. Per germline, CDR1 MNHEY and CDR2 SVGAGI. The CDR3 DNA reads as TGTGCCAGCAGTGGGGGGGAGGCCTGGTTCTTC. Translated, it gives CASSGGEAWFF.

Points on this clonotype: One end of the junction is discordant with germline, which a read error may explain. The chain employs TRBV9 and TRBJ2-3, with D maybe TRBD1 (5 bases). The germline V gene encodes CDR1 SGDLS and CDR2 YYNGEE. This CDR3 comprises 13 residues. The CDR3 region has the DNA TGTGTCAGCAGCCCGCCATTGACAGATACACAGTATTTT. Translation gives CVSSPPLTDTQYF.

The chain has TRBV9 and TRBJ2-1; TRBD2 aligns across 10 bases. From germline, CDR1 is SGDLS and CDR2 YYNGEE. CDR3 length: 20 residues. V dropped 3 bases and J dropped 6; count of bases not matched to a gene: 21. CDR3 nucleotides: TGTGCCAGCAGCGCTCTAACCCTTAGCGGGGGGTCCCCAAACCGCAATGAGCAGTTCTTC. It specifies CASSALTLSGGSPNRNEQFF.

CDR3: CASIRSRGSGDTQYF. Here the CDR3 DNA reads TGTGCCAGCATTAGGTCACGGGGGAGCGGAGATACGCAGTATTTT. The rearrangement joins TRBV28 to TRBJ2-3; D possibly corresponds to TRBD2 (6 bases). Germline-derived CDR1 and CDR2 are MDHEN and SYDVKM. The V and J ends lost 7 bases and 5 bases respectively, with 19 bases between them. The CDR3 contains 15 residues.

There are many counts of this clonotype. The chain recombines TRBV7-6 with TRBJ2-7, with D tentatively TRBD1 (5 bases). V gave up 1 base and J gave up 3 bases, with 7 bases separating them. The CDR3 is 13 amino acids. Germline CDR1 and CDR2: SGHVS and FNYEAQ. The CDR3 region has the DNA TGTGCCAGCAGCTTAGAGGACAACTACGAGCAGTACTTC. It specifies CASSLEDNYEQYF.

Ten or more counts support this clonotype. V gene TRBV29-1 combines with J gene TRBJ2-6; D unresolved. Per the germline V gene, CDR1 is SQVTM and CDR2 is ANQGSEA. This CDR3 is 14 amino acids long. Trimming removed 6 bases at V and 0 bases at J, with 9 bases between. CDR3 amino acids: CSVTGSSGANVLTF. The DNA of the CDR3 is TGCAGCGTCACGGGTAGCTCTGGGGCCAACGTCCTGACTTTC. Full variable domain (outside the CDR3, taken from reference TRBV29-1 and TRBJ2-6): SAVISQKPSRDICQRGTSLTIQCQVDSQVTMMFWYRQQPGQSLTLIATANQGSEATYESGFVIDKFPISRPNLTFSTLTVSNMSPEDSSIYLCSVTGSSGANVLTFGAGSRLTVL.

A few counts support this clonotype. The chain has TRBV3-1 and TRBJ2-5, with D perhaps being TRBD1 or TRBD2 (6 bases each). Between the trimmed V and J ends, which lost 3 bases and 4 bases, there was a span of 18 bases. The CDR3 length is 16 residues. Germline V gives CDR1 LGHDT, CDR2 YNNKEL (reference sequence). CDR3 residues: CASSHDNSRGRETQYF. CDR3 bases: TGTGCCAGCAGCCACGATAACAGCCGGGGGCGAGAGACCCAGTACTTC.

This clonotype was counted only a few times. The chain links TRBV7-9 to TRBJ2-7, with 8 positions matching TRBD1. The tail of the sequence fits TRBJ2-5 better, so the J call may be wrong. The CDR3 runs 15 residues. Germline-derived CDR1 and CDR2 are SEHNR and FQNEAQ (reference sequence). The DNA of the CDR3 is TGTGCCAGCAGTGCAGGGGGCAATCCAAAAGAGACCCAGTACTTC. Amino acids: CASSAGGNPKETQYF.

In this sample, this clonotype turned up many times. This chain joins TRBV6-4 and TRBJ2-7; 9 nucleotides line up with TRBD1. Germline values: CDR1 MRHNA, CDR2 SNTAGT. The CDR3 covers 15 residues. J lost 5 bases, V lost 0 bases, and 5 bases had no gene match. The CDR3 spells CASSDSSTGGNEQYF. In DNA form, the CDR3 reads TGTGCCAGCAGTGACTCGTCGACAGGGGGTAACGAGCAGTACTTC.

This chain uses TRBV5-8 with TRBJ2-1; D gene uncertain. Germline CDR1 and CDR2: SGHTS and YDEGEE. CDR3 length: 14 residues. The V end was cut by 2 bases, the J end by 5 bases, with 11 bases between. CDR3 residues: CASSFPLSDNEQFF. The CDR3 DNA reads as TGTGCCAGCAGCTTTCCCCTCTCAGACAATGAGCAGTTCTTC.

This clonotype was observed at least ten times. The gene calls are TRBV7-2 and TRBJ2-7; D ambiguous. The CDR3 sequence is 12 residues long. The V gene lost 6 bases and the J gene lost 3 bases, with 9 bases spanning the gap. Germline CDR1 reads SGHTA; CDR2 reads FQGNSA. The CDR3 nucleotides are TGTGCCAGCAGTCCCGACCACTACGAGCAGTACTTC. Translation gives CASSPDHYEQYF.

The CDR3 loop is CASSPSRSNQPQHF. CDR3 sequence (DNA): TGTGCCAGCAGCCCCAGTCGTAGCAATCAGCCCCAGCATTTT. The chain couples TRBV5-6 to TRBJ1-5; D is unresolved. The germline gives CDR1 SGHDT, CDR2 YYEEEE. Deletions cut 4 bases from V and 0 bases from J, with 8 bases between. The CDR3 length is 14 residues.

V is TRBV12-3 or TRBV12-4 and J is TRBJ1-6, with 12 bases aligning to TRBD1. The CDR3 covers 14 residues. V dropped 7 bases and J dropped 9; count of bases not matched to a gene: 4. The CDR3 is CASTGTGGSSPLHF. CDR3 nucleotides: TGTGCCAGCACCGGGACAGGGGGCAGTTCACCCCTCCACTTT.

V usage is TRBV12-3 or TRBV12-4 and J usage is TRBJ2-1; a possible D gene is TRBD1 (6 bases). The CDR3 has 14 residues. The V end was cut by 6 bases, the J end by 8 bases, with 17 bases between. The CDR3 sequence is CASRPGPAGDEQFF. The CDR3 coding sequence is TGTGCCAGCAGACCGGGACCCGCAGGGGATGAGCAGTTCTTC.

This clonotype was seen once. At one boundary the junction diverges from the germline segment, which might be a read error. This chain uses TRBV28 with TRBJ2-7; possible D gene TRBD2, 5 bases. The CDR3 is made up of 13 amino acids. CDR1 and CDR2 (germline): MDHEN, SYDVKM. This chain's CDR3 is CSSSFPEARVQYF. In DNA form, the CDR3 reads TGTTCCAGCAGTTTCCCCGAGGCGCGGGTACAGTACTTC.

V and J are TRBV29-1 and TRBJ2-7; 9 bases map to TRBD1. Germline lookup yields CDR1 SQVTM and CDR2 ANQGSEA. Trimming at V came to 6 bases and at J to 7 bases, leaving 10 bases not matched to a gene. The CDR3 spans 13 residues. DNA of the CDR3: TGCAGCGTACCGGGACAGGGCCTTTTTGAGCAGTACTTC. It specifies CSVPGQGLFEQYF.

The gene calls are TRBV5-6 and TRBJ2-5; TRBD2 might be the D (6 bases). V lost 2 bases to trimming and J lost 9 bases, with 11 bases between them. Germline CDR1 is SGHDT and CDR2 is YYEEEE. This CDR3 region has 12 residues. This chain's CDR3 is CASSFWGEAQYF. The CDR3 coding sequence is TGTGCCAGCAGCTTTTGGGGGGAGGCCCAGTACTTC.

For the CDR3, the DNA is TGTGCCAGCAGCTTAGAGGATATGGGTGTTGAGCAGTTCTTC. Its protein is CASSLEDMGVEQFF. The genes are TRBV7-9 and TRBJ2-1, with D hard to call. This CDR3 is 14 amino acids long. The V end was cut by 1 base, the J end by 9 bases, with 13 bases between. CDR1 SEHNR and CDR2 FQNEAQ come from the germline V gene (reference sequence).

To note about this clonotype: With a much larger clone just one base away, this may be a read error. The chain carries TRBV10-3 and TRBJ2-5; 7 bases are shared with TRBD1. TRBJ2-7 matches the DNA end more closely, so the J call is doubtful. Germline V gene data show CDR1 as ENHRY and CDR2 as SYGVKD. The CDR3 has 17 residues. The CDR3 loop is CAISVLRGQGRPYEQYF. The CDR3 region has the DNA TGTGCCATCAGTGTTTTAAGGGGGCAGGGGCGCCCCTACGAGCAGTACTTC.